One and the same sample provided the 13 T cell receptor beta chains below, sequenced in a study of T-cell memory formation after mild COVID-19 (dated by TCRdb to the early 2020s). Receptor amplification or capture employed 5' RACE. Sequencer: Illumina NovaSeq 6000. TCRdb trimmed public reads at Q25 via fastp, called clones via MiXCR and kept in-frame beta chains. Rows merge per CDR3 protein into single entries with the most common DNA and genes. This sample has roughly 450,000 distinct CDR3 sequences in its table, and roughly 18% of those were observed once. Roughly 12% of the sample lies in the top ten. Sequencing was carried out using PBMCs or a T cell subset sorted from them (not recorded which). The receptors were gathered from an adult woman who had mild COVID-19 (a few samples of this study predate the infection). The sample titles of this study are shuffled in the database, so cell type and time point are left out; the donor was told from shared clones.

This clonotype was recorded many times. The V gene is TRBV7-8, the J gene TRBJ2-3; D is unresolved. Germline CDR1 SGHVS, CDR2 FQNEAQ. V was cut by 1 base and J by 4 bases, with 9 bases left in between. This CDR3 has 14 residues. This chain's CDR3 is CASSLEAQPDTQYF. The CDR3 DNA reads TGTGCCAGCAGCTTAGAAGCCCAACCAGATACGCAGTATTTT.

The chain couples TRBV7-9 to TRBJ1-5, with no clear D. Trimming took 4 bases from V and 2 from J, leaving 12 bases between them. The CDR3 runs to 15 residues. Germline assignment: CDR1 SEHNR and CDR2 FQNEAQ (reference sequence). The CDR3 here is CASSSAPDGNQPQHF. For the CDR3, the DNA is TGTGCCAGCAGCTCCGCCCCGGATGGCAATCAGCCCCAGCATTTT. The full variable domain, its missing parts supplied by reference TRBV7-9 and TRBJ1-5, is DTGVSQNPRHKITKRGQNVTFRCDPISEHNRLYWYRQTLGQGPEFLTYFQNEAQLEKSRLLSDRFSAERPKGSFSTLEIQRTEQGDSAMYLCASSSAPDGNQPQHFGDGTRLSIL.

This clonotype was seen only a few times. The chain combines TRBV5-1 with TRBJ1-2; 8 bases are a match to TRBD1. Germline trimming cut 2 bases from V and 8 bases from J; bases unmatched to any gene: 8. This CDR3 spans 14 amino acids. Germline V gives CDR1 SGHRS, CDR2 YFSETQ. The CDR3 protein is CASSFGQGAVGYTF. The DNA of the CDR3 is TGCGCCAGCAGCTTCGGACAGGGCGCAGTAGGCTACACCTTC.

In this sample, this clonotype turned up a few times. The chain is built from TRBV19 and TRBJ2-7, with TRBD1 matching 7 bases. V dropped 4 bases and J dropped 5; count of bases not matched to a gene: 8. The length of the CDR3 is 14 residues. Germline loops: CDR1 LNHDA, CDR2 SQIVND (reference sequence). The CDR3 nucleotides are TGTGCCAGTAGTACAATATCTGACAGGGACGAGCAGTACTTC. Its protein is CASSTISDRDEQYF.

The chain uses TRBV19 and TRBJ2-7; D gene ambiguous. The V and J ends lost 3 bases and 0 bases respectively, with 6 bases between them. In germline, CDR1 is LNHDA, CDR2 SQIVND (reference sequence). This CDR3 spans 13 amino acids. For the CDR3, the DNA is TGTGCCAGTAGTATGGGCAACTCCTACGAGCAGTACTTC. Translating it yields CASSMGNSYEQYF.

This clonotype was counted ten times or more. V usage is TRBV6-2 or TRBV6-3 and J usage is TRBJ2-3; D remains unclear. The V and J ends lost 6 bases and 0 bases respectively, with 7 bases between them. CDR3 size: 13 residues. CDR1 is MNHEY, CDR2 SVGEGT, per germline. CDR3 DNA: TGTGCCAGCAGGCCCATCAGCACAGATACGCAGTATTTT. Translation: CASRPISTDTQYF.

This clonotype showed up just a few times. The chain has TRBV5-6 and TRBJ1-1; TRBD1 matches at 7 bases. Per the germline V gene, CDR1 is SGHDT and CDR2 is YYEEEE. The length of the CDR3 is 13 residues. Trimming at V came to 4 bases and at J to 6 bases, leaving 6 bases not matched to a gene. CDR3 in DNA: TGTGCCAGCAGCCCACAGGGGTACCCTGAAGCTTTCTTT. Its protein product is CASSPQGYPEAFF.

In this sample, this clonotype turned up many times. The chain combines TRBV5-5 with TRBJ2-7; 8 bases fit TRBD2. The V and J ends lost 4 bases and 4 bases, in that order; junction bases with no gene match: 7. The CDR3 covers 14 residues. Germline V gene lookup returns CDR1 SGHKS and CDR2 YYEKEE (reference sequence). The CDR3 spells CASSPGLARYEQYF. DNA for the CDR3: TGTGCCAGCAGCCCTGGACTAGCCCGTTACGAGCAGTACTTC.

The CDR3 DNA reads as TGTGCCACCAGTGACCCGGGACAGGGGGTCTGGAATGAGCAGTTCTTC. Protein sequence: CATSDPGQGVWNEQFF. The chain carries TRBV24-1 and TRBJ2-1, with TRBD1 matching 11 bases. Germline V gene lookup returns CDR1 KGHDR and CDR2 SFDVKD. CDR3 length: 16 residues. The V gene end was trimmed by 4 bases and the J gene end by 7 bases; junction bases not matched to a gene: 8.

This rearrangement joins TRBV20-1 to TRBJ1-5; D not certain. This CDR3 spans 15 amino acids. Per germline, CDR1 DFQATT and CDR2 SNEGSKA (reference sequence). Trimming cost V 2 bases and J 0 bases, with 11 bases left between them. The CDR3 sequence is CSARLKGRSNQPQHF. CDR3 nucleotides: TGCAGTGCTAGATTGAAAGGTCGTAGCAATCAGCCCCAGCATTTT.

The chain employs TRBV5-4 and TRBJ2-3; the D is unclear. V was trimmed by 2 bases and J by 1 base, leaving 11 bases between them. Germline assignment: CDR1 SGHNT and CDR2 YYREEE (reference sequence). The CDR3 contains 15 residues. The chain's CDR3 is CASSFGSSRTDTQYF. CDR3 DNA: TGTGCCAGCAGCTTCGGCTCCTCACGCACAGATACGCAGTATTTT.

The gene calls are TRBV12-3 or TRBV12-4 and TRBJ2-5, with 9 bases that match TRBD2. The ends lost 3 bases at V and 5 bases at J; junction bases unmatched: 10. The CDR3 has 16 residues. CDR3 residues: CASSFSAGGPRETQYF. CDR3 sequence (DNA): TGTGCCAGCAGTTTCTCTGCGGGAGGGCCACGGGAGACCCAGTACTTC.

The chain recombines TRBV24-1 with TRBJ2-1; TRBD2 might be the D (5 bases). Trimming removed 2 bases at V and 3 bases at J, with 16 bases between. This CDR3 is 17 amino acids long. Germline values: CDR1 KGHDR, CDR2 SFDVKD. In nucleotides, the CDR3 is TGTGCCACCAGTGATTCATCGGGGTACCAGAGCTACAATGAGCAGTTCTTC. This codes for CATSDSSGYQSYNEQFF.